These 22 T cell receptor beta chains were sequenced from one sample in a study of T cells expressing NK-cell markers (dated by TCRdb to the early 2020s). Library generation was performed with 5' RACE. The instrument was an Illumina HiSeq 2000. Each CDR3 protein sequence appears as one entry after TCRdb reprocessed the reads, and no DNA is included. Per the sample table, the count is 150,000 to 200,000 distinct CDR3 sequences. The top ten constitute around 20% of the sample. Sequencing used blood T cells: a sorted CD56 or NKG2C T cell subset, CD4+ or CD8+ T cells, or bulk PBMC T cells (not recorded which). The receptor source for this set is a man between 18 and 69 years old in good health.

The rearrangement links TRBV7-9 to TRBJ1-2; there is no DNA to check the TCRdb D call of TRBD1. The germline CDR1 and CDR2 sequences are SEHNR and FQNEAQ (reference sequence). The CDR3 totals 16 residues. The CDR3 spells CASNPQDRGRDYGYTF.

The CDR3 loop reads CATSEGTGTWDYNEQFF. The chain combines TRBV24-1 with TRBJ2-1; there is no DNA to check the TCRdb D call of TRBD1. The CDR3 covers 17 residues. The germline CDR1 and CDR2 sequences are KGHDR and SFDVKD.

This chain links TRBV4-2 with TRBJ2-1; without DNA, the TCRdb call of TRBD2 cannot be checked. There are 15 residues in the CDR3. Germline values: CDR1 LGHNA, CDR2 YNFKEQ. CDR3 region: CASTTSGGQYNEQFF.

The V gene is TRBV6-1, the J gene TRBJ2-6; TCRdb selects TRBD1, and the lack of DNA leaves this call unchecked. The germline V gene has CDR1 MNHNS and CDR2 SASEGT. This CDR3 contains 14 residues. The CDR3 here is CASKDRAGANVLTF.

The V and J genes are TRBV19 and TRBJ2-2; TCRdb names TRBD2, which stays unverified in the absence of DNA. This CDR3 comprises 16 residues. Germline values: CDR1 LNHDA, CDR2 SQIVND (reference sequence). The CDR3 reads CASSIEDGLNTGELFF.

The chain links TRBV20-1 to TRBJ2-7; TCRdb proposes TRBD2, but this gene call is untestable without DNA. This CDR3 has 15 residues. Per germline, CDR1 DFQATT and CDR2 SNEGSKA (reference sequence). CDR3 amino acids: CSACISGGPSYEQYF.

The CDR3 here is CASSPAEGSGRNEQFF. The V gene is TRBV18, the J gene TRBJ2-1; TCRdb names TRBD2, which stays unverified in the absence of DNA. This CDR3 comprises 16 residues. The germline CDR1 and CDR2 sequences are KGHSH and LQKENI.

This chain links TRBV10-3 with TRBJ1-2. Germline values: CDR1 ENHRY, CDR2 SYGVKD. The CDR3 contains 14 residues. The CDR3 is CAISESGGYDGYTF.

The CDR3: CASSHSKDSLNTEAFF. The chain combines TRBV2 with TRBJ1-1; lacking DNA, the TRBD1 call made by TCRdb goes unchecked. Germline CDR1 reads SNHLY; CDR2 reads FYNNEI. CDR3 length: 16 amino acids.

This sequence joins TRBV2 and TRBJ2-7; the D gene TCRdb calls, TRBD1, cannot be checked with no DNA. CDR1 and CDR2 from the germline V gene are SNHLY and FYNNEI. The CDR3 has 17 amino acids. CDR3 protein: CASTDPGWQKRSYEQYF.

The chain employs TRBV12-3 or TRBV12-4 and TRBJ1-2; TCRdb's assignment of TRBD1 cannot be checked, as there is no DNA. The CDR3 is made up of 15 amino acids. The CDR3 spells CASSLQGDRANGYTF.

The J gene is TRBJ2-2, the V gene TRBV7-8. The CDR3 consists of 13 residues. Germline V CDR1 and CDR2: SGHVS, FQNEAQ. CDR3 residues: CASSLYGLGELLF.

The chain links TRBV4-1 to TRBJ1-2; the TCRdb call, TRBD1, lacks DNA for checking. CDR1 and CDR2 (germline): MGHRA, YSYEKL. The CDR3 spans 17 residues. The chain's CDR3 is CASSQDSDRVASYGYTF.

The rearrangement uses TRBV4-1 and TRBJ1-3. The CDR3 totals 16 residues. The germline V gene has CDR1 MGHRA and CDR2 YSYEKL. CDR3 protein: CASSQVKTTYGNTIYF.

The chain combines TRBV6-1 with TRBJ1-5; TCRdb designates TRBD1, a call that cannot be tested without DNA. Germline-derived CDR1 and CDR2 are MNHNS and SASEGT. The CDR3 totals 16 residues. CDR3 sequence: CASSVIRDRGLQPQHF.

The V call is TRBV28, the J call TRBJ1-5. CDR1 is MDHEN and CDR2 is SYDVKM in the germline V gene. This CDR3 region has 15 residues. The chain's CDR3 is CASSFVSPGNQPQHF.

This chain links TRBV15 with TRBJ1-4. In germline, CDR1 is LNHNV, CDR2 YYDKDF (reference sequence). The length of the CDR3 is 15 residues. CDR3 region: CATSPHGDFNEKLFF.

The chain uses TRBV9 and TRBJ2-1. Germline CDR1 is SGDLS and CDR2 is YYNGEE. The CDR3 extends over 11 amino acids. CDR3 sequence: CASSGVGEQFF.

This chain joins TRBV27 and TRBJ2-1; TCRdb names TRBD1, which stays unverified in the absence of DNA. CDR3 size: 14 residues. The germline CDR1 and CDR2 sequences are MNHEY and SMNVEV (reference sequence). The CDR3: CASRIGGTINEQFF.

The chain employs TRBV5-5 and TRBJ2-7; TCRdb's D gene call, TRBD1, goes unchecked for lack of DNA. The CDR3 is made up of 16 amino acids. Germline V lookup: CDR1 SGHKS, CDR2 YYEKEE (reference sequence). CDR3 protein: CASSAWKGQGAYEQYF.

The chain couples TRBV7-6 to TRBJ2-3; the D call of TRBD1 rests on TCRdb alone, since no DNA is present to check it. The CDR3 consists of 15 residues. Germline values: CDR1 SGHVS, CDR2 FNYEAQ. This CDR3 is CASSPRDPRTDTQYF. Combining the CDR3 with reference TRBV7-6 and TRBJ2-3 gives the whole variable domain GAGVSQSPRYKVTKRGQDVALRCDPISGHVSLYWYRQALGQGPEFLTYFNYEAQQDKSGLPNDRFSAERPEGSISTLTIQRTEQRDSAMYRCASSPRDPRTDTQYFGPGTRLTVL.

The chain uses TRBV24-1 and TRBJ1-1. CDR1 KGHDR and CDR2 SFDVKD come from the germline V gene. This CDR3 has 12 amino acids. The CDR3 is CATSDGVTEAFF.